These 5 T cell receptor beta chains originate from one sample sequenced in a study of cytomegalovirus exposure and HLA in healthy donors. PCR involved 60 Vbeta and 13 Jbeta primers. The protocol was immunoSEQ multiplex PCR, while the TCRdb copy is restricted to in-frame clones and leaves out a portion. The data show approximately 110,000 clones, about 15% seen once. Sequencing was carried out using PBMCs. The receptors were gathered from a female donor in good health and CMV-seronegative.

This clone was recorded a few times. This rearrangement joins TRBV7-9 to TRBJ2-7; D may be TRBD1 (6 bases). CDR1 and CDR2 (germline): SEHNR, FQNEAQ (reference sequence). Trimming cost V 1 base and J 1 base, with 17 bases left between them. The CDR3 consists of 17 residues. The CDR3 sequence: CASSLDLGTYKSYEQYF. The CDR3 DNA reads as TGTGCCAGCAGCTTAGACCTCGGGACATATAAATCCTACGAGCAGTACTTC. Complete variable domain (other parts from reference TRBV7-9 and TRBJ2-7): DTGVSQNPRHKITKRGQNVTFRCDPISEHNRLYWYRQTLGQGPEFLTYFQNEAQLEKSRLLSDRFSAERPKGSFSTLEIQRTEQGDSAMYLCASSLDLGTYKSYEQYFGPGTRLTVT.

The CDR3 DNA reads TGTGCCTGGAGTCCCTTCGGGAGGCGATACGAGCAGTACTTC. Protein sequence: CAWSPFGRRYEQYF. The chain carries TRBV30 and TRBJ2-7; 7 bases match TRBD2. From germline, CDR1 is GTSNPN and CDR2 SVGIG (reference sequence). CDR3 size: 14 residues. Unmatched junction bases numbered 8, after V lost 2 bases and J lost 4 bases.

This chain joins TRBV10-3 and TRBJ1-2, with D perhaps matching TRBD1 (5 bases). This CDR3 is built from 16 residues. Germline V gives CDR1 ENHRY, CDR2 SYGVKD. V was trimmed by 4 bases and J by 4 bases, leaving 19 bases between them. CDR3 bases: TGTGCCATCAGTGTTTCGGTCATGACTCAGGGCTATGGCTACACCTTC. It encodes CAISVSVMTQGYGYTF.

The chain uses TRBV7-2 and TRBJ1-5; 7 bases fit TRBD1. The CDR3 runs to 17 residues. In germline, CDR1 is SGHTA, CDR2 FQGNSA. The ends lost 1 base at V and 5 bases at J; junction bases unmatched: 11. Here the CDR3 reads CASSLVGTEGAYQPQHF. In DNA, the CDR3 is TGTGCCAGCAGCTTAGTGGGGACAGAGGGCGCTTATCAGCCCCAGCATTTT.

This clone has only a few counts. The chain joins TRBV7-9 to TRBJ2-7; 8 bases line up with TRBD2. The CDR3 totals 14 residues. V shed 7 bases, J shed 4 bases, and the junction held 9 bases outside the gene matches. Germline CDR1 reads SEHNR; CDR2 reads FQNEAQ (reference sequence). The CDR3 nucleotides read TGTGCCAGCATGGTTAGCGGGATTTCGTACGAGCAGTACTTC. This encodes CASMVSGISYEQYF.